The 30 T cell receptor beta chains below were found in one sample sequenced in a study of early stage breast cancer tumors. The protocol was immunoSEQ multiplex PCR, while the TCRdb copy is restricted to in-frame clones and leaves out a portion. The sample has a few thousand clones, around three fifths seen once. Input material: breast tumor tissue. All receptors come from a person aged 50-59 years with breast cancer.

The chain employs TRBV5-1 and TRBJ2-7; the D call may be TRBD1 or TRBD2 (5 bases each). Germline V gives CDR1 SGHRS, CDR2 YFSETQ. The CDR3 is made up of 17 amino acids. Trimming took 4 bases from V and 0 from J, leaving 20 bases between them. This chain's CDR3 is CASSPFPGTDPSYEQYF. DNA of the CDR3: TGCGCCAGCAGCCCCTTCCCTGGGACGGATCCCTCCTACGAGCAGTACTTC.

The chain's CDR3 is CAISESVGKNTEAFF. CDR3 bases: TGTGCCATCAGTGAGTCTGTAGGGAAGAACACTGAAGCTTTCTTT. The V call is TRBV10-3, the J call TRBJ1-1; D gene ambiguous. The V end was cut by 0 bases, the J end by 1 base, with 9 bases between. There are 15 residues in the CDR3. The germline CDR1 and CDR2 sequences are ENHRY and SYGVKD.

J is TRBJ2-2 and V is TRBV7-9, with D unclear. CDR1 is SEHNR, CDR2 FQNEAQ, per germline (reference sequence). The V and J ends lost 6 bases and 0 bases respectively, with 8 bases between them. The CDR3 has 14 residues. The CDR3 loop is CASRDRANTGELFF. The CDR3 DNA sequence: TGTGCCAGCAGGGACCGCGCGAACACCGGGGAGCTGTTTTTT. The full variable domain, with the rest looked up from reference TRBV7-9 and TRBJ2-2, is DTGVSQNPRHKITKRGQNVTFRCDPISEHNRLYWYRQTLGQGPEFLTYFQNEAQLEKSRLLSDRFSAERPKGSFSTLEIQRTEQGDSAMYLCASRDRANTGELFFGEGSRLTVL.

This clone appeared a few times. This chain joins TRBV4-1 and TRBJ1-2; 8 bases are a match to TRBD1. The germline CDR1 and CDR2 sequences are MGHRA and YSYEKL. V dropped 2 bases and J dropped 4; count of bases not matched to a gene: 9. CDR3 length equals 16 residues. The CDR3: CASSQSRTGRPYGYTF. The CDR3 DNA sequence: TGCGCCAGCAGCCAATCTCGGACAGGGCGACCCTATGGCTACACCTTC.

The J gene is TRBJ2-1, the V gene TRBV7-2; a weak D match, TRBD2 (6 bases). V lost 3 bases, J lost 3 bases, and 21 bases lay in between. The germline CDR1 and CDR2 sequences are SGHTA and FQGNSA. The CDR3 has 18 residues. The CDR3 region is CASSFSSASRERYNEQFF. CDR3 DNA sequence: TGTGCCAGCAGCTTTAGTTCGGCCTCCCGGGAGCGCTACAATGAGCAGTTCTTC.

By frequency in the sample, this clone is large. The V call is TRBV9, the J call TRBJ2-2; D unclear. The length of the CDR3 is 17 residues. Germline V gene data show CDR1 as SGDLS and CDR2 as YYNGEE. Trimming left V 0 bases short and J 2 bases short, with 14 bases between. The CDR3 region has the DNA TGTGCCAGCAGCGTAGCGGGTAGCCTCTCCAACACCGGGGAGCTGTTTTTT. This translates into CASSVAGSLSNTGELFF.

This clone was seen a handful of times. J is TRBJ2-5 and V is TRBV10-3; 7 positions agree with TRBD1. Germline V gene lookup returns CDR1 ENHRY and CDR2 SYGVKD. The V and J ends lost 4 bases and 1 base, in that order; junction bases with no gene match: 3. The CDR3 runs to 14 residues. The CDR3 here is CAISGGQFQETQYF. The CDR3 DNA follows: TGTGCCATCAGTGGGGGACAGTTCCAAGAGACCCAGTACTTC.

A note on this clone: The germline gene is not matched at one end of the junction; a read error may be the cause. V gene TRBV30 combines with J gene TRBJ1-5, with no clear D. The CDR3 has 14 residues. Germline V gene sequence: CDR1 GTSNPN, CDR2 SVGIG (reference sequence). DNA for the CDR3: TGTGCCTGGAGCGGACGGTATAGCAATCAGCTCCAGCATTTT. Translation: CAWSGRYSNQLQHF.

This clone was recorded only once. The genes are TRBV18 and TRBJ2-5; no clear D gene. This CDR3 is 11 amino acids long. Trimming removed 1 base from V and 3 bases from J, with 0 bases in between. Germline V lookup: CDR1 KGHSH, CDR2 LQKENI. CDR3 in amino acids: CASSPQETQYF. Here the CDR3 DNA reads TGTGCCAGCTCACCACAAGAGACCCAGTACTTC. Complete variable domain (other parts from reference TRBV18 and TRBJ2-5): NAGVMQNPRHLVRRRGQEARLRCSPMKGHSHVYWYRQLPEEGLKFMVYLQKENIIDESGMPKERFSAEFPKEGPSILRIQQVVRGDSAAYFCASSPQETQYFGPGTRLLVL.

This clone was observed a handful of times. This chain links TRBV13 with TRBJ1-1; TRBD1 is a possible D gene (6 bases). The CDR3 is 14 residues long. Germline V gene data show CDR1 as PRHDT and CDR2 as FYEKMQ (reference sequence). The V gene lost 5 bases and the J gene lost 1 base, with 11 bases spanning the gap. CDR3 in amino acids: CASSLLQGNTEAFF. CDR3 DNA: TGTGCCAGCAGCCTTTTACAGGGGAACACTGAAGCTTTCTTT.

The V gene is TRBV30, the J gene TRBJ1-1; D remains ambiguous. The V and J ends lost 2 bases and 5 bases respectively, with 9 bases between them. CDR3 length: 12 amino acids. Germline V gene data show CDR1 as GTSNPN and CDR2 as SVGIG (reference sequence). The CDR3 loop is CAWSRGRTEAFF. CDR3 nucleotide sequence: TGTGCCTGGAGTAGAGGACGGACTGAAGCTTTCTTT.

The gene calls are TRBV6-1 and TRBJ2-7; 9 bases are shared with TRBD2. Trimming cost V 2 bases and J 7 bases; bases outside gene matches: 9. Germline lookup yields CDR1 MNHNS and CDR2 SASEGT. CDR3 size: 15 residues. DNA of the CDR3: TGTGCCAGCAGTGAACCAATAGCGGGAGTCGGGGAGCAGTACTTC. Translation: CASSEPIAGVGEQYF.

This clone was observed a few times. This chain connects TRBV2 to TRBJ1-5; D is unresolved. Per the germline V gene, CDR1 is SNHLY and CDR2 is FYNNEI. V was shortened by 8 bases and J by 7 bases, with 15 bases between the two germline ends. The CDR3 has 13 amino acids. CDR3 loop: CASQREGYQPQHF. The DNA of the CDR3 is TGTGCCAGCCAAAGGGAGGGCTACCAGCCCCAGCATTTT.

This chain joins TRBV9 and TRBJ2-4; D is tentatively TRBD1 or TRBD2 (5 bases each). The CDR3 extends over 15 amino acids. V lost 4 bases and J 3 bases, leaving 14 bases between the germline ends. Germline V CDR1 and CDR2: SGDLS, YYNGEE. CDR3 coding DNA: TGTGCCAGCAGCCGACGAGGGGAAGTCAAAAACATTCAGTACTTC. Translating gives CASSRRGEVKNIQYF.

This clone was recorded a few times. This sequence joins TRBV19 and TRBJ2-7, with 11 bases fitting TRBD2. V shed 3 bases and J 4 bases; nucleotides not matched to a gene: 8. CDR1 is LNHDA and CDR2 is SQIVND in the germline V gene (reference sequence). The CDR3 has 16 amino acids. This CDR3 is CASSMGAGLAAYEQYF. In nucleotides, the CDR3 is TGTGCCAGTAGTATGGGGGCGGGACTAGCGGCATACGAGCAGTACTTC. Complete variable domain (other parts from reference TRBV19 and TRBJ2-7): DGGITQSPKYLFRKEGQNVTLSCEQNLNHDAMYWYRQDPGQGLRLIYYSQIVNDFQKGDIAEGYSVSREKKESFPLTVTSAQKNPTAFYLCASSMGAGLAAYEQYFGPGTRLTVT.

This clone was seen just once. The CDR3 loop is CASSYGSSNYGYTF. The CDR3, as DNA: TGTGCCAGCAGTTACGGCTCTTCTAACTATGGCTACACCTTC. The genes are TRBV6-6 and TRBJ1-2, with no clear D. The V gene lost 2 bases and the J gene lost 0 bases, with 7 bases spanning the gap. The germline CDR1 and CDR2 sequences are MNHNY and SVGAGI (reference sequence). This CDR3 has 14 residues.

The CDR3, as DNA: TGCAGCGTTACTACGACAGGCGAAGGGGGCTACACCTTC. Its translation: CSVTTTGEGGYTF. The chain recombines TRBV29-1 with TRBJ1-2; TRBD1 might be the D (6 bases). Deletions cut 5 bases from V and 8 bases from J, with 18 bases between. The V gene's germline CDR1 is SQVTM and CDR2 ANQGSEA. The CDR3 contains 13 residues. The whole variable domain, remainder taken from reference TRBV29-1 and TRBJ1-2, is SAVISQKPSRDICQRGTSLTIQCQVDSQVTMMFWYRQQPGQSLTLIATANQGSEATYESGFVIDKFPISRPNLTFSTLTVSNMSPEDSSIYLCSVTTTGEGGYTFGSGTRLTVV.

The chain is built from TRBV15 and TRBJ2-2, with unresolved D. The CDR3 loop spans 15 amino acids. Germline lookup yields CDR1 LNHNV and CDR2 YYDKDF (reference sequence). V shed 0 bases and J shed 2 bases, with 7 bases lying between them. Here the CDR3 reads CATSRDLTNTGELFF. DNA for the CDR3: TGTGCCACCAGCAGAGATCTGACAAACACCGGGGAGCTGTTTTTT.

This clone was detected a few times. CDR3 sequence reads: CASSEALQGYSADTQYF. CDR3 coding DNA: TGTGCCAGCAGTGAAGCTTTGCAGGGGTACTCTGCAGATACGCAGTATTTT. The chain has TRBV2 and TRBJ2-3; D is perhaps TRBD1 (6 bases). The CDR3 extends over 17 amino acids. Trimming took 0 bases from V and 4 from J, leaving 17 bases between them. Germline loops: CDR1 SNHLY, CDR2 FYNNEI. Full variable domain (rest looked up from reference TRBV2 and TRBJ2-3): EPEVTQTPSHQVTQMGQEVILRCVPISNHLYFYWYRQILGQKVEFLVSFYNNEISEKSEIFDDQFSVERPDGSNFTLKIRSTKLEDSAMYFCASSEALQGYSADTQYFGPGTRLTVL.

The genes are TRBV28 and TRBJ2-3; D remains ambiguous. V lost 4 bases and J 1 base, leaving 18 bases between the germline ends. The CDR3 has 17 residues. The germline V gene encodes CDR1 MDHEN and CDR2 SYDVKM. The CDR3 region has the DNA TGTGCCAGCAGTTCCGAATACCTCCTCCAGGGCACAGATACGCAGTATTTT. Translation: CASSSEYLLQGTDTQYF. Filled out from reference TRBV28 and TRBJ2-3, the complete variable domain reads DVKVTQSSRYLVKRTGEKVFLECVQDMDHENMFWYRQDPGLGLRLIYFSYDVKMKEKGDIPEGYSVSREKKERFSLILESASTNQTSMYLCASSSEYLLQGTDTQYFGPGTRLTVL.

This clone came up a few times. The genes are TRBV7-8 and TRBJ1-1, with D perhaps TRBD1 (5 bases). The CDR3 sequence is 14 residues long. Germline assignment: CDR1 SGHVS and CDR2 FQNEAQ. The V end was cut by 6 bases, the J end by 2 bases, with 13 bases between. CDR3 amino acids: CASSYDRSNTEAFF. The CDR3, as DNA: TGTGCCAGCAGTTATGACAGAAGCAACACTGAAGCTTTCTTT.

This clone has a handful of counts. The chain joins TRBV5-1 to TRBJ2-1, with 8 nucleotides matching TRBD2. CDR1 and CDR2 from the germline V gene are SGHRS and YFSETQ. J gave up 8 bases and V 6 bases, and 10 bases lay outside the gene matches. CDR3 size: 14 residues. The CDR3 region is CASNRAGAGYEQFF. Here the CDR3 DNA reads TGCGCCAGCAATAGAGCGGGAGCTGGCTATGAGCAGTTCTTC.

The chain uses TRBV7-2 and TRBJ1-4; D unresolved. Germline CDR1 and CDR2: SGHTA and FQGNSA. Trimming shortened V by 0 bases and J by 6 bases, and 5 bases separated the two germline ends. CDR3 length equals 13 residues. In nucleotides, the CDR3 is TGTGCCAGCAGCTTAGCGCGGGATGAAAAACTGTTTTTT. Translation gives CASSLARDEKLFF.

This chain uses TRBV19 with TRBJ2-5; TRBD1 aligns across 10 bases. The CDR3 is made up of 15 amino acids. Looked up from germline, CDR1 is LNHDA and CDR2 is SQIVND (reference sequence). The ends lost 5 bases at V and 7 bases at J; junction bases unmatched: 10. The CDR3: CASSARTGGGVTQYF. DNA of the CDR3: TGTGCCAGTAGTGCCCGGACAGGGGGGGGAGTGACCCAGTACTTC.

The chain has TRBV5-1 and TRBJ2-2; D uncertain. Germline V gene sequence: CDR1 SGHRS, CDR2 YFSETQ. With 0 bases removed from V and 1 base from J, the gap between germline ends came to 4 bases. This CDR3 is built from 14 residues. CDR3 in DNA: TGCGCCAGCAGCTTGGACCAGAACACCGGGGAGCTGTTTTTT. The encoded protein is CASSLDQNTGELFF.

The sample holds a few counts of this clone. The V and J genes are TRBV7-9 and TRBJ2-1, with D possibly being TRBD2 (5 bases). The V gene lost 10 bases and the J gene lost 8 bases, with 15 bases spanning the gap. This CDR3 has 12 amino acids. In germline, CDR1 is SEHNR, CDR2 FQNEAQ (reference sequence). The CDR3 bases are TGTGCCACCGACGAGGGAAGGGATGAGCAGTTCTTC. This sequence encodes CATDEGRDEQFF.

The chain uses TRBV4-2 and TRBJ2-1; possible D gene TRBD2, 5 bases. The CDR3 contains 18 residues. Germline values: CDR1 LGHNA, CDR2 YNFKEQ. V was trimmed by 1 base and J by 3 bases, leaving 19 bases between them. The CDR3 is CASSQGPGGYSNYNEQFF. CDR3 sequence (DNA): TGTGCCAGCAGCCAAGGACCCGGCGGGTACTCAAACTACAATGAGCAGTTCTTC.

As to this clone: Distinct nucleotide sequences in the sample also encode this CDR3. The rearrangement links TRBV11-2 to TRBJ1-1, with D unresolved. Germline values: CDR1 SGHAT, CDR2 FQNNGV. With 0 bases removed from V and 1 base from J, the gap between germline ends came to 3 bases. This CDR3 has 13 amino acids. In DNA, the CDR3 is TGTGCCAGCAGCTTAGAACCGAACACTGAAGCTTTCTTT. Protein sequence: CASSLEPNTEAFF.

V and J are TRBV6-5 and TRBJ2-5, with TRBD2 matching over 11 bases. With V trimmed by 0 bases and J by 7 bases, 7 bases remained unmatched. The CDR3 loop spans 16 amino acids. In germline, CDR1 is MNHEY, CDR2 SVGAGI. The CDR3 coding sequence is TGTGCCAGCAGTTACTCGCCTAGCGGGGGGACAGCGACCCAGTACTTC. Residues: CASSYSPSGGTATQYF.

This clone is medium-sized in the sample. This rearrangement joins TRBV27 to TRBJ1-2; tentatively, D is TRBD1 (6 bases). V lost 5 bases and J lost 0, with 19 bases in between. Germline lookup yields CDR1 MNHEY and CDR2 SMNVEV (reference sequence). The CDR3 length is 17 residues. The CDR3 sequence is CASSPWTAISANYGYTF. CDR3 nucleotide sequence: TGTGCCAGCAGTCCCTGGACAGCCATATCAGCTAACTATGGCTACACCTTC.